This T cell receptor (beta chain) was identified in a study of blood T cells in healthy people across ages. Alongside a J-beta primer mix, a sample-barcoded 5' primer served in a second PCR lasting 7 to 11 cycles. TCRdb itself ran the 5' RACE reads through MiXCR, one entry per CDR3 protein. Here the sample spans around 2 million distinct CDR3 sequences, about two fifths being singletons. A word on this clonotype: The antigen is unknown.

The people who gave samples were healthy Caucasians from Russia, aged 6 to 90. This CDR3 comprises 11 residues. Germline V gene lookup returns CDR1 MDHEN and CDR2 SYDVKM. V lost 6 bases and J 10 bases, leaving 13 bases between the germline ends. Study-level points and caveats: Naive CD4+ cells and diversity were both higher in long-lived donors than in aged donors.

The receptor's source is a human donor in good health. This rearrangement joins TRBV28 to TRBJ2-7; D is unresolved. Sequencing was done on a sample of blood. Here the CDR3 DNA reads TGTGCCAGCAGCCCCGCCAGACACCAGTACTTC. This codes for CASSPARHQYF.